The 13 T cell receptor beta chains below all came from one sample that was sequenced in a study of beta chain features in type 1 diabetes (dated by TCRdb to 2016 to 2019). Overall results and qualifications from the work: Type 1 diabetes patients showed a moderate but significant shortening of TCRB CDR3 length in all four CD4+ subsets.

Preparation of the library involved the immunoSEQ multiplex PCR assay. The entire amount of isolated RNA was reverse transcribed using the High Capacity cDNA Reverse Transcription Kit, so the sequenced TCRB transcripts were expressed ones. TCRdb holds this immuneACCESS table with in-frame rearrangements only. Some clones are missing; in checked studies, unresolved V genes explain under half, and the rest has no known cause. Across this sample there are approximately 170,000 clones, with about 7.9% seen only once. Of the sample, 0.5% to 0.55% falls within the top ten clones. These receptors' antigens are unknown. The sample taken for sequencing was central memory CD4+ T cells from blood. The source of these receptors is a man aged 18 to 35 with type 1 diabetes.

The chain joins TRBV7-2 to TRBJ2-1; 11 bases align to TRBD2. V gave up 1 base and J gave up 5 bases; unmatched junction bases: 4. The CDR3 spans 16 residues. Germline V CDR1 and CDR2: SGHTA, FQGNSA. The CDR3 bases are TGTGCCAGCAGCTTAGGAGGGACTAGCGGCCACAATGAGCAGTTCTTC. Its translation: CASSLGGTSGHNEQFF.

This chain links TRBV5-4 with TRBJ1-2; TRBD1 might be the D (6 bases). V was pared by 4 bases and J by 4 bases, with 20 bases between. CDR3 length: 16 amino acids. Germline CDR1 is SGHNT and CDR2 is YYREEE (reference sequence). This CDR3 reads CASSIDPPTGSYGYTF. The CDR3 DNA reads TGTGCCAGCAGCATTGACCCGCCGACAGGAAGCTATGGCTACACCTTC.

This clone was seen a few times. V and J are TRBV4-3 and TRBJ1-1; 7 bases agree with TRBD1. The V gene's germline CDR1 is LGHNA and CDR2 YSLEER. The V and J ends lost 4 bases and 4 bases, in that order; junction bases with no gene match: 3. The length of the CDR3 is 13 residues. The CDR3 coding sequence is TGCGCCAGCAGCCGGAACAGGGGCACTGAAGCTTTCTTT. This gives the protein CASSRNRGTEAFF.

The chain joins TRBV10-3 to TRBJ1-1, with TRBD1 as a possible D gene (6 bases). With 6 bases removed from V and 3 bases from J, the gap between germline ends came to 8 bases. In germline, CDR1 is ENHRY, CDR2 SYGVKD. This CDR3 has 12 residues. CDR3 sequence (DNA): TGTGCCATCAGCTCAGGGGACACTGAAGCTTTCTTT. This codes for CAISSGDTEAFF.

The chain couples TRBV30 to TRBJ1-5; 8 bases agree with TRBD1. The J segment lost 1 base and the V segment lost 2 bases, leaving 4 bases of the junction unmatched. Germline values: CDR1 GTSNPN, CDR2 SVGIG (reference sequence). The CDR3 covers 15 residues. The CDR3 coding sequence is TGTGCCTGGAGTCCAGGGGGCACGAGCAATCAGCCCCAGCATTTT. This encodes CAWSPGGTSNQPQHF.

CDR3 loop: CASSSLAGGLKNIQYF. The CDR3 nucleotides read TGTGCCAGCAGTTCACTTGCGGGGGGCCTCAAAAACATTCAGTACTTC. The V call is TRBV6-6, the J call TRBJ2-4; the match to TRBD2 covers 8 bases. Germline lookup yields CDR1 MNHNY and CDR2 SVGAGI (reference sequence). The junction had 8 bases not matched to a gene; V was cut back by 4 bases and J by 3 bases. This CDR3 has 16 amino acids.

This chain links TRBV4-1 with TRBJ1-1; perhaps TRBD1 as D (5 bases). V lost 2 bases and J 2 bases, leaving 9 bases between the germline ends. Germline V gene data show CDR1 as MGHRA and CDR2 as YSYEKL. The CDR3 sequence is 14 residues long. CDR3: CASSQNQGNTEAFF. The CDR3, as DNA: TGCGCCAGCAGCCAAAACCAGGGCAACACTGAAGCTTTCTTT.

This chain uses TRBV7-9 with TRBJ1-1; possibly TRBD1 for D (5 bases). This CDR3 is 15 amino acids long. Germline CDR1 and CDR2: SEHNR and FQNEAQ (reference sequence). Between the trimmed V and J ends, which lost 4 bases and 2 bases, there was a span of 14 bases. The CDR3 loop reads CASSSRGGDNTEAFF. The CDR3 DNA sequence: TGTGCCAGCAGCTCCCGAGGAGGGGATAACACTGAAGCTTTCTTT.

This chain connects TRBV4-3 to TRBJ1-3; D is undetermined. V was cut by 0 bases and J by 2 bases, with 20 bases left in between. Germline CDR1 is LGHNA and CDR2 is YSLEER. The CDR3 is 19 amino acids. For the CDR3, the DNA is TGCGCCAGCAGCCAAGATGCCCCTTCTCCAGGCCGTACTGGAAACACCATATATTTT. Translation gives CASSQDAPSPGRTGNTIYF.

This clone appeared a few times. V gene TRBV7-2 combines with J gene TRBJ1-2; D gene unclear. The CDR3 sequence is 13 residues long. Germline CDR1 and CDR2: SGHTA and FQGNSA. V was cut by 3 bases and J by 5 bases, with 10 bases left in between. CDR3 sequence reads: CASSLRQMYGYTF. As DNA, the CDR3 is TGTGCCAGCAGCTTGAGGCAGATGTATGGCTACACCTTC.

The CDR3 region has the DNA TGCGCCAGCAGCTCACAGGGCCGGGGCACTGAAGCTTTCTTT. Its protein product is CASSSQGRGTEAFF. This sequence joins TRBV5-1 and TRBJ1-1; tentatively, D is TRBD1 (6 bases). Germline V gene data show CDR1 as SGHRS and CDR2 as YFSETQ. V lost 3 bases and J 4 bases, leaving 13 bases between the germline ends. This CDR3 has 14 amino acids.

As regards this clone: As the CDR3 is not closed by the conserved phenylalanine or tryptophan, this likely results from a read error. It is unclear where the CDR3 begins or ends on the DNA, so no DNA is shown, and the CDR3 is as TCRdb lists it. The chain uses TRBV21-1 and TRBJ1-4. TRBV21-1 is shown as a pseudogene. The CDR3 is made up of 10 amino acids, end residues included. The CDR3: CASRVTEAST.

Only a few counts were recorded for this clone. V is TRBV6-5 and J is TRBJ2-7; D possibly corresponds to TRBD2 (5 bases). The V end lost 9 bases, the J end lost 2 bases, and 14 bases lay between the germline ends. The CDR3 spans 13 residues. Per germline, CDR1 MNHEY and CDR2 SVGAGI. CDR3: CASSAGLTYEQYF. In nucleotides, the CDR3 is TGTGCCAGTTCAGCAGGACTGACCTACGAGCAGTACTTC.